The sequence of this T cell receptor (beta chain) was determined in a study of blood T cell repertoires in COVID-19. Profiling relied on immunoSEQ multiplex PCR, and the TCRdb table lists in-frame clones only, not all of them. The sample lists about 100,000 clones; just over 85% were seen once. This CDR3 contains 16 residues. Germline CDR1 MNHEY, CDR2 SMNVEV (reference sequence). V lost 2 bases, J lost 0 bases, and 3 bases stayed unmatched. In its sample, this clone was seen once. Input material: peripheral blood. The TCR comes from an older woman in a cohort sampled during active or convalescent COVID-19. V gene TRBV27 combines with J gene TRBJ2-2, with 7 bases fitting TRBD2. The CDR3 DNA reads TGTGCCAGCAGTTTAAAGGCGGGGGCGAACACCGGGGAGCTGTTTTTT. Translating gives CASSLKAGANTGELFF.